This T cell receptor beta chain was recorded in a study of shared clonotypes between healthy human individuals. Findings and caveats of the study: The generation probabilities recorded for non-shared clonotypes fell below those of clonotypes shared by all four donors.

This CDR3 has 17 amino acids. Per germline, CDR1 SGHTA and CDR2 FQGNSA. Trimming shortened V by 1 base and J by 3 bases, and 16 bases separated the two germline ends. Samples underwent the assay at deep level. TCRdb's table, derived via immunoSEQ multiplex PCR, lists solely in-frame clones and lacks some. The sample yields around 2.1 million clones, roughly 91% seen once. Terminally differentiated effector memory CD45RA+ cells were excluded by CCR7 positive selection of CD45RO-negative cells. As concerns this clone: Antigen specificity is unknown.

The TCR sequence derives from a man younger than 35 in good health. Some clones in this sample may be carry-over from other donors' samples. The sample taken for sequencing was naive CD8+ T cells from PBMCs. V is TRBV7-2 and J is TRBJ2-1; possible D gene TRBD2, 6 bases. The CDR3 region is CASSLEEWREDYNEQFF. The CDR3 region has the DNA TGTGCCAGCAGCTTAGAGGAATGGCGGGAAGACTACAATGAGCAGTTCTTC.